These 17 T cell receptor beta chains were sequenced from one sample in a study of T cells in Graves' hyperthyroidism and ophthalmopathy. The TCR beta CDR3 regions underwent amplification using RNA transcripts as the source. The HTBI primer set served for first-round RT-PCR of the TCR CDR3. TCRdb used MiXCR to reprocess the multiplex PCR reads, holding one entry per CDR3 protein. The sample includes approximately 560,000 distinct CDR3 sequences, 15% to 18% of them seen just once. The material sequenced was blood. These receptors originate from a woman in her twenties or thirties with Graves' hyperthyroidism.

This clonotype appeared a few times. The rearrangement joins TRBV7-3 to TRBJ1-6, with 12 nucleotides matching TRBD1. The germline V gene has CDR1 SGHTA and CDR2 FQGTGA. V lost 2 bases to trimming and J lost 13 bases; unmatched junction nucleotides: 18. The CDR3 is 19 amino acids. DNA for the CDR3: TGTGCCAGCAGCTTACGACCGCCGGGACAGGGGGCCCGACGTTTTCCCCTCCACTTT. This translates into CASSLRPPGQGARRFPLHF.

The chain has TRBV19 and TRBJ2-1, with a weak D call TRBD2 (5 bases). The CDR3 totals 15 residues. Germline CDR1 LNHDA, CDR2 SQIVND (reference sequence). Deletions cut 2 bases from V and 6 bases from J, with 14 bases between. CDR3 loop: CASSIRAPEGNEQFF. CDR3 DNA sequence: TGTGCCAGTAGTATAAGGGCTCCAGAGGGCAATGAGCAGTTCTTC.

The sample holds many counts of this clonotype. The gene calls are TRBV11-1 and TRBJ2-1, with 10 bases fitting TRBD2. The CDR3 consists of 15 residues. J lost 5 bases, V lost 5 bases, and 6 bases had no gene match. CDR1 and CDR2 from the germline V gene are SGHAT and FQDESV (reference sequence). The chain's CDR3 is CASSHIAGGNNEQFF. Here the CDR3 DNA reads TGTGCCAGCAGCCATATAGCGGGAGGAAACAATGAGCAGTTCTTC. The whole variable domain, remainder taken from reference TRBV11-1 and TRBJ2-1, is EAEVAQSPRYKITEKSQAVAFWCDPISGHATLYWYRQILGQGPELLVQFQDESVVDDSQLPKDRFSAERLKGVDSTLKIQPAELGDSAMYLCASSHIAGGNNEQFFGPGTRLTVL.

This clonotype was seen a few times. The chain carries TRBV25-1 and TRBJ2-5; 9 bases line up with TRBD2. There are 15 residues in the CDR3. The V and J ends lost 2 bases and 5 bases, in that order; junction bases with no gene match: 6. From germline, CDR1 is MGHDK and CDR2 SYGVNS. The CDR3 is CASSERLAGLETQYF. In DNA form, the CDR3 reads TGTGCCAGCAGTGAACGCCTAGCGGGATTGGAGACCCAGTACTTC.

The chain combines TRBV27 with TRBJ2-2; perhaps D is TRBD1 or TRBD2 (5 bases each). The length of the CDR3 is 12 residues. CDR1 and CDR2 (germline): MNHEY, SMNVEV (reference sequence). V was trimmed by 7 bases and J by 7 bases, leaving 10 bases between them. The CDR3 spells CASKPGSGELFF. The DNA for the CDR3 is TGTGCCAGCAAACCAGGGAGCGGGGAGCTGTTTTTT.

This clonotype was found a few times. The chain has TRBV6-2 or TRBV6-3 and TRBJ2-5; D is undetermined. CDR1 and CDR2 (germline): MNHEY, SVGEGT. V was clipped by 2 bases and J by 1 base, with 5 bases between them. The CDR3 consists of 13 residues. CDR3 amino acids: CASSYPLQETQYF. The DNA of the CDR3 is TGTGCCAGCAGTTACCCTCTCCAAGAGACCCAGTACTTC.

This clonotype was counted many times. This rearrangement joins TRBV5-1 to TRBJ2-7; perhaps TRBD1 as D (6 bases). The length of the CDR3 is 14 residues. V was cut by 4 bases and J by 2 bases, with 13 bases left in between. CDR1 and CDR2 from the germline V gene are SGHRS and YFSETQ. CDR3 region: CASSQGTFAYEQYF. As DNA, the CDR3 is TGCGCCAGCAGCCAGGGGACGTTCGCCTACGAGCAGTACTTC.

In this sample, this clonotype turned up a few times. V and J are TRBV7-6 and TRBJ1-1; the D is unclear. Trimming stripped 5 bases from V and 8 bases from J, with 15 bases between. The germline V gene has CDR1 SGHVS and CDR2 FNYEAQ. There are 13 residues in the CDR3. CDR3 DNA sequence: TGTGCCAGCAGCGAGGAAGGACGAGCCGAAGCTTTCTTT. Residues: CASSEEGRAEAFF.

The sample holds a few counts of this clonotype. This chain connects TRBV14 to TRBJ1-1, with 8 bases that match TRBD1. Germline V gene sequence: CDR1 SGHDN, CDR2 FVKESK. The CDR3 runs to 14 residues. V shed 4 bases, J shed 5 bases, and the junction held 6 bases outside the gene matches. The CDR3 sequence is CASSPRTGRTEAFF. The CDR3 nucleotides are TGTGCCAGCAGCCCGCGGACAGGGCGGACTGAAGCTTTCTTT.

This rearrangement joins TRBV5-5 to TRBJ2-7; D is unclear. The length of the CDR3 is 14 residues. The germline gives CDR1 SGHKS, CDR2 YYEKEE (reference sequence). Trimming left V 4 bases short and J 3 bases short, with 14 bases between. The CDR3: CASSITSADYEQYF. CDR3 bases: TGTGCCAGCAGCATAACTTCGGCAGACTACGAGCAGTACTTC.

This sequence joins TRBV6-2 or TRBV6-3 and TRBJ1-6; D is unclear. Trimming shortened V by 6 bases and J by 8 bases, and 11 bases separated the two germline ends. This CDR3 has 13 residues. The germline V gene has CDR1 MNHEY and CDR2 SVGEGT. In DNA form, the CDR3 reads TGTGCCAGCAGAAGGACGTCGGATTCACCCCTCCACTTT. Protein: CASRRTSDSPLHF.

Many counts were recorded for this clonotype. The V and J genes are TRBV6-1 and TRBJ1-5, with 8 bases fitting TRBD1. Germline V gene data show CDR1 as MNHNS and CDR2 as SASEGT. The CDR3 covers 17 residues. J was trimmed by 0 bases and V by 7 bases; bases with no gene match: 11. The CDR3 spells CASIRDRRPNSNQPQHF. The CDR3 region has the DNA TGTGCCAGCATCCGGGACAGGAGACCTAATAGCAATCAGCCCCAGCATTTT.

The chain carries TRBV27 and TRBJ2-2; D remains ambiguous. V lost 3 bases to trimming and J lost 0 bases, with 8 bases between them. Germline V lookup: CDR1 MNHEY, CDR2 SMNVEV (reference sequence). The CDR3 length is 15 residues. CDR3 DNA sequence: TGTGCCAGCAGTTTTTTCGGAACGAACACCGGGGAGCTGTTTTTT. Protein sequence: CASSFFGTNTGELFF.

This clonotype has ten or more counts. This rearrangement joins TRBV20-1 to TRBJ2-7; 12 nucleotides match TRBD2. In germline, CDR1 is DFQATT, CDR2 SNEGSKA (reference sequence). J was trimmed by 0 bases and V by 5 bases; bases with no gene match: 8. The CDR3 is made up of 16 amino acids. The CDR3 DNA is TGCAGTGCTGAAAAGCTACTAGCGGGAGGCTCCTACGAGCAGTACTTC. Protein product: CSAEKLLAGGSYEQYF.

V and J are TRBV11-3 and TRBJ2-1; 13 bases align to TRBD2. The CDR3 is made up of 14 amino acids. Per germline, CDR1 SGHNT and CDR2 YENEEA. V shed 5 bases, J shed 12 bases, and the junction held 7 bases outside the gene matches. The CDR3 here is CASSPGLAGLLQFF. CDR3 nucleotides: TGTGCCAGCAGCCCGGGACTAGCGGGACTATTGCAGTTCTTC.

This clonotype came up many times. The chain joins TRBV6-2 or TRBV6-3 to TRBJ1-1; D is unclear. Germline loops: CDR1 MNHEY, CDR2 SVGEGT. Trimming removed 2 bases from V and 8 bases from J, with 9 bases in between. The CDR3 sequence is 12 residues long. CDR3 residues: CASSYGEREAFF. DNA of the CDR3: TGTGCCAGCAGTTACGGAGAGCGCGAAGCTTTCTTT.

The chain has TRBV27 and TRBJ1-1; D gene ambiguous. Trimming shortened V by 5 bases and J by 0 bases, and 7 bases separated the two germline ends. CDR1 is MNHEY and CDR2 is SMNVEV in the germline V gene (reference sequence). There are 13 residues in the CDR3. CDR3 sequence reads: CASSPIMNTEAFF. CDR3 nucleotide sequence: TGTGCCAGCAGTCCCATAATGAACACTGAAGCTTTCTTT.